A selection of T cell receptor beta chains follows, all from one sample in a study of cytomegalovirus exposure and HLA in healthy donors. Method: immunoSEQ multiplex PCR; TCRdb's copy keeps in-frame clones and lacks some. This sample contains around 100,000 clones. Sample: PBMCs. These receptor sequences come from a middle-aged man in good health and CMV-seronegative. Both conserved end residues are part of each CDR3. Each record gives: J gene, V gene, D gene, CDR3 protein, CDR3 DNA. The D gene is left open where the match is weak.

J gene: TRBJ1-1; V gene: TRBV7-3; D gene: NA; CDR3 protein: CASSLTKNTEAFF; CDR3 DNA: TGTGCCAGCAGCTTAACCAAGAACACTGAAGCTTTCTTT
J gene: TRBJ2-7; V gene: TRBV11-2; D gene: NA; CDR3 protein: CASSLGQYEQYF; CDR3 DNA: TGTGCCAGCAGCTTAGGGCAGTACGAGCAGTACTTC
J gene: TRBJ1-2; V gene: TRBV10-3; D gene: NA; CDR3 protein: CAILDPSKQGNYGYTF; CDR3 DNA: TGTGCCATCCTCGACCCCTCCAAACAGGGAAACTATGGCTACACCTTC
J gene: TRBJ1-1; V gene: TRBV10-3; D gene: TRBD1; CDR3 protein: CAIRKQGTLDTEAFF; CDR3 DNA: TGTGCCATCAGGAAACAGGGGACCCTGGACACTGAAGCTTTCTTT
J gene: TRBJ1-2; V gene: TRBV4-1; D gene: NA; CDR3 protein: CASSQDGRGEYGYTF; CDR3 DNA: TGCGCCAGCAGCCAAGATGGCAGGGGAGAATACGGCTACACCTTC
J gene: TRBJ2-1; V gene: TRBV5-4; D gene: NA; CDR3 protein: CASSVGLAKYNEQFF; CDR3 DNA: TGTGCCAGCAGCGTGGGGCTAGCGAAATACAATGAGCAGTTCTTC
J gene: TRBJ1-4; V gene: TRBV29-1; D gene: NA; CDR3 protein: CSVAGPPTNEKLFF; CDR3 DNA: TGCAGCGTTGCAGGGCCCCCAACTAATGAAAAACTGTTTTTT
J gene: TRBJ1-2; V gene: TRBV19; D gene: NA; CDR3 protein: CASSINQGIEGYGYTF; CDR3 DNA: TGTGCCAGTAGTATAAATCAGGGGATTGAAGGATATGGCTACACCTTC
J gene: TRBJ2-1; V gene: TRBV6-5; D gene: NA; CDR3 protein: CASRLDSYNEQFF; CDR3 DNA: TGTGCCAGCAGATTGGACAGCTACAATGAGCAGTTCTTC
J gene: TRBJ2-1; V gene: TRBV7-9; D gene: TRBD1; CDR3 protein: CASSLTGGTNEQFF; CDR3 DNA: TGTGCCAGCAGCTTGACAGGGGGCACCAATGAGCAGTTCTTC
J gene: TRBJ1-5; V gene: TRBV19; D gene: NA; CDR3 protein: CASSIESRGNQPQHF; CDR3 DNA: TGTGCCAGTAGTATAGAGTCCAGGGGCAATCAGCCCCAGCATTTT
J gene: TRBJ1-2; V gene: TRBV19; D gene: TRBD1; CDR3 protein: CASTTGDGGNYGYTF; CDR3 DNA: TGTGCCAGTACCACAGGGGACGGTGGTAACTATGGCTACACCTTC
J gene: TRBJ2-5; V gene: TRBV7-3; D gene: TRBD2; CDR3 protein: CASSLSGTSGPPVYF; CDR3 DNA: TGTGCCAGCAGCTTATCCGGGACTAGCGGCCCCCCGGTGTACTTC
J gene: TRBJ2-7; V gene: TRBV7-9; D gene: NA; CDR3 protein: CASKGDSYEQYF; CDR3 DNA: TGTGCCAGCAAGGGGGACTCCTACGAGCAGTACTTC
J gene: TRBJ1-1; V gene: TRBV18; D gene: NA; CDR3 protein: CASSGGPEAFF; CDR3 DNA: TGTGCCAGCTCCGGGGGTCCTGAAGCTTTCTTT
J gene: TRBJ2-1; V gene: TRBV5-4; D gene: NA; CDR3 protein: CASSFEGTRHNEQFF; CDR3 DNA: TGTGCCAGCAGCTTCGAAGGGACTCGCCACAATGAGCAGTTCTTC
J gene: TRBJ1-2; V gene: TRBV4-2; D gene: NA; CDR3 protein: CASSQGQGYTF; CDR3 DNA: TGTGCCAGCAGCCAAGGACAGGGCTACACCTTC
J gene: TRBJ1-4; V gene: TRBV6-1; D gene: NA; CDR3 protein: CASSEVGEASSATNEKLFF; CDR3 DNA: TGTGCCAGCAGTGAAGTGGGTGAGGCCAGCTCAGCAACTAATGAAAAACTGTTTTTT
J gene: TRBJ1-1; V gene: TRBV10-1; D gene: NA; CDR3 protein: CASSDSGSGEAFF; CDR3 DNA: TGCGCCAGCAGTGATTCGGGTTCCGGTGAAGCTTTCTTT
J gene: TRBJ2-7; V gene: TRBV2; D gene: TRBD1; CDR3 protein: CASRGDRGMYEQYF; CDR3 DNA: TGTGCCAGCAGGGGGGACAGGGGAATGTACGAGCAGTACTTC
J gene: TRBJ2-5; V gene: TRBV10-3; D gene: TRBD1; CDR3 protein: CASQGDRGPETQYF; CDR3 DNA: TGTGCCTCTCAGGGGGACAGGGGGCCTGAGACCCAGTACTTC
J gene: TRBJ2-3; V gene: TRBV12-5; D gene: NA; CDR3 protein: CASGTSTDTQYF; CDR3 DNA: TGTGCTAGTGGTACTAGCACAGATACGCAGTATTTT
J gene: TRBJ1-2; V gene: TRBV19; D gene: NA; CDR3 protein: CASTPQRGGDGYTF; CDR3 DNA: TGTGCCAGTACCCCTCAGAGGGGGGGGGACGGCTACACCTTC
J gene: TRBJ2-5; V gene: TRBV5-1; D gene: TRBD2; CDR3 protein: CASIPSGSTGETQYF; CDR3 DNA: TGCGCCAGCATTCCTAGCGGGAGCACTGGGGAGACCCAGTACTTC
J gene: TRBJ2-3; V gene: TRBV9; D gene: TRBD2; CDR3 protein: CASSVATSASTDTQYF; CDR3 DNA: TGTGCCAGCAGCGTAGCTACTAGCGCGAGCACAGATACGCAGTATTTT
J gene: TRBJ1-5; V gene: TRBV10-3; D gene: NA; CDR3 protein: CAISAWNPRDSNQPQHF; CDR3 DNA: TGTGCCATCAGTGCGTGGAATCCGAGGGATAGCAATCAGCCCCAGCATTTT
J gene: TRBJ2-7; V gene: TRBV27; D gene: TRBD1; CDR3 protein: CASSGQGTYEQYF; CDR3 DNA: TGTGCCAGCAGCGGACAGGGGACGTACGAGCAGTACTTC
J gene: TRBJ1-2; V gene: TRBV6-5; D gene: NA; CDR3 protein: CASSGEHHNYGYTF; CDR3 DNA: TGTGCCAGCAGCGGGGAACACCATAACTATGGCTACACCTTC
J gene: TRBJ1-2; V gene: TRBV29-1; D gene: TRBD1; CDR3 protein: CSVGQGHGYTF; CDR3 DNA: TGCAGCGTTGGACAGGGCCATGGCTACACCTTC
J gene: TRBJ2-5; V gene: TRBV18; D gene: TRBD2; CDR3 protein: CASSPGLARETQYF; CDR3 DNA: TGTGCCAGCTCACCTGGACTAGCCAGGGAGACCCAGTACTTC
J gene: TRBJ2-3; V gene: TRBV5-4; D gene: TRBD1; CDR3 protein: CASSLQGASDTQYF; CDR3 DNA: TGTGCCAGCAGCTTACAGGGGGCGTCTGATACGCAGTATTTT
J gene: TRBJ1-2; V gene: TRBV18; D gene: TRBD1; CDR3 protein: CASSPSGGLLNYGYTF; CDR3 DNA: TGTGCCAGCTCACCGTCAGGGGGCCTACTTAACTATGGCTACACCTTC
J gene: TRBJ2-7; V gene: TRBV11-2; D gene: NA; CDR3 protein: CASSLPRLGGPYEQYF; CDR3 DNA: TGTGCCAGCAGCTTACCCCGCCTTGGCGGTCCCTACGAGCAGTACTTC
J gene: TRBJ2-4; V gene: TRBV29-1; D gene: NA; CDR3 protein: CSVEVRSATKNIQYF; CDR3 DNA: TGCAGCGTTGAGGTTAGATCTGCAACCAAAAACATTCAGTACTTC
J gene: TRBJ1-4; V gene: TRBV5-5; D gene: NA; CDR3 protein: CASGVDTGTNEKLFF; CDR3 DNA: TGTGCCAGCGGGGTGGATACAGGAACTAATGAAAAACTGTTTTTT
J gene: TRBJ2-7; V gene: TRBV5-6; D gene: NA; CDR3 protein: CASPWGDEQYF; CDR3 DNA: TGTGCCAGCCCTTGGGGGGACGAGCAGTACTTC
J gene: TRBJ2-3; V gene: TRBV18; D gene: TRBD2; CDR3 protein: CASSLAGGYTDTQYF; CDR3 DNA: TGTGCCAGCTCACTAGCGGGCGGCTACACAGATACGCAGTATTTT
J gene: TRBJ1-2; V gene: TRBV4-3; D gene: NA; CDR3 protein: CASSQDFGGSDYGYTF; CDR3 DNA: TGCGCCAGCAGCCAAGATTTCGGGGGGAGCGACTATGGCTACACCTTC
J gene: TRBJ1-1; V gene: TRBV18; D gene: TRBD1; CDR3 protein: CASSRSTGDTEAFF; CDR3 DNA: TGTGCCAGCTCACGGTCCACAGGGGACACTGAAGCTTTCTTT
J gene: TRBJ2-3; V gene: TRBV2; D gene: NA; CDR3 protein: CASTRRAITDTQYF; CDR3 DNA: TGTGCCAGCACCCGCAGGGCCATCACAGATACGCAGTATTTT
J gene: TRBJ2-3; V gene: TRBV9; D gene: NA; CDR3 protein: CASSLLGAGTSTDTQYF; CDR3 DNA: TGTGCCAGCAGTCTCCTAGGGGCGGGAACTAGCACAGATACGCAGTATTTT
J gene: TRBJ2-1; V gene: TRBV9; D gene: TRBD2; CDR3 protein: CASSGTGRASYNEQFF; CDR3 DNA: TGTGCCAGCAGCGGGACCGGGAGGGCCTCCTACAATGAGCAGTTCTTC
J gene: TRBJ2-3; V gene: TRBV19; D gene: NA; CDR3 protein: CASNSWPRRWGADTQYF; CDR3 DNA: TGTGCCAGTAACTCATGGCCCCGAAGGTGGGGGGCAGATACGCAGTATTTT
J gene: TRBJ1-2; V gene: TRBV7-2; D gene: TRBD1; CDR3 protein: CASSADRVSANYGYTF; CDR3 DNA: TGTGCCAGCAGCGCCGACAGGGTTTCGGCTAACTATGGCTACACCTTC
J gene: TRBJ2-7; V gene: TRBV4-3; D gene: NA; CDR3 protein: CASSQATAGAPYEQYF; CDR3 DNA: TGCGCCAGCAGCCAAGCGACGGCGGGTGCACCCTACGAGCAGTACTTC
J gene: TRBJ2-7; V gene: TRBV2; D gene: TRBD1; CDR3 protein: CASGRDRAYEQYF; CDR3 DNA: TGTGCCAGCGGTCGGGACAGAGCCTACGAGCAGTACTTC
J gene: TRBJ2-7; V gene: TRBV10-3; D gene: TRBD1; CDR3 protein: CAISARGQGNYEQYF; CDR3 DNA: TGTGCCATCAGTGCACGAGGACAGGGGAACTACGAGCAGTACTTC
J gene: TRBJ2-5; V gene: TRBV11-3; D gene: NA; CDR3 protein: CASSFIHNQETQYF; CDR3 DNA: TGTGCCAGCAGCTTTATCCACAACCAAGAGACCCAGTACTTC
J gene: TRBJ2-2; V gene: TRBV7-9; D gene: NA; CDR3 protein: CASSLGGLGELFF; CDR3 DNA: TGTGCCAGCAGCTTAGGGGGCCTCGGGGAGCTGTTTTTT
J gene: TRBJ1-2; V gene: TRBV6-5; D gene: NA; CDR3 protein: CASSYGQGAGGYTF; CDR3 DNA: TGTGCCAGCAGTTACGGTCAAGGGGCGGGAGGCTACACCTTC
J gene: TRBJ2-3; V gene: TRBV6-1; D gene: NA; CDR3 protein: CASRATAGAYTQYF; CDR3 DNA: TGTGCCAGCAGGGCAACCGCAGGGGCTTATACGCAGTATTTT
J gene: TRBJ2-2; V gene: TRBV7-9; D gene: NA; CDR3 protein: CASSQRGNTGELFF; CDR3 DNA: TGTGCCAGCAGCCAACGGGGGAACACCGGGGAGCTGTTTTTT
J gene: TRBJ2-5; V gene: TRBV19; D gene: TRBD1; CDR3 protein: CASSVGTGWGETQYF; CDR3 DNA: TGTGCCAGTAGTGTGGGGACAGGGTGGGGAGAGACCCAGTACTTC
J gene: TRBJ2-7; V gene: TRBV4-2; D gene: TRBD2; CDR3 protein: CASSQAGGLALSYEQYF; CDR3 DNA: TGTGCCAGCAGCCAAGCGGGCGGACTAGCGCTGTCCTACGAGCAGTACTTC